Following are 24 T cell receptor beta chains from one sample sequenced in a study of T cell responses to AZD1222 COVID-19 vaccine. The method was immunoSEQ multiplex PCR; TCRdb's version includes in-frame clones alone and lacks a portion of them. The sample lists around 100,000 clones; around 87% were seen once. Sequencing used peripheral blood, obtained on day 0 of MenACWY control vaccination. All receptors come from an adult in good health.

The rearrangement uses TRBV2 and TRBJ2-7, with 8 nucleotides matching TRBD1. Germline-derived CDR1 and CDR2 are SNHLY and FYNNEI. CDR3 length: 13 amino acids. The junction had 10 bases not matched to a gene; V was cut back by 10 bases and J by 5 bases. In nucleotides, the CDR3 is TGTGCCAACCTCAGACAGGGGAACCACGAGCAGTACTTC. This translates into CANLRQGNHEQYF.

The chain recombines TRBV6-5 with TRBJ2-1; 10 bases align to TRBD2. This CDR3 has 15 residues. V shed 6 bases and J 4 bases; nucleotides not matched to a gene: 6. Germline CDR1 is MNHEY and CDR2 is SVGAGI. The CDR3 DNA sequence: TGTGCCAGCAGCTTTGAGCGGGGGGGTTACAATGAGCAGTTCTTC. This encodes CASSFERGGYNEQFF.

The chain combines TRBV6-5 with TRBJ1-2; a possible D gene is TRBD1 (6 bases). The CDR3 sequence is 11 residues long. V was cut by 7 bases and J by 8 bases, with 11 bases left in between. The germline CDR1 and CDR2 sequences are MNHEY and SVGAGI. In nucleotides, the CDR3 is TGTGCCAGCATCGGGACACGAGGCTACACCTTC. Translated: CASIGTRGYTF.

CDR3: CASSPGGSYGYTF. In DNA, the CDR3 is TGTGCCAGCAGCCCCGGGGGGAGCTATGGCTACACCTTC. The chain recombines TRBV7-3 with TRBJ1-2; TRBD1 is a possible D gene (5 bases). V was cut by 5 bases and J by 4 bases, with 11 bases left in between. CDR3 length equals 13 residues. CDR1 and CDR2 (germline): SGHTA, FQGTGA.

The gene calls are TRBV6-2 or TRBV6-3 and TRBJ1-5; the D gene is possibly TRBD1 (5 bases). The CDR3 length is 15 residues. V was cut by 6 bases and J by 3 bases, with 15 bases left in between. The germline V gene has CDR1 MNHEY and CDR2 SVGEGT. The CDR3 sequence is CASSTDDSFNQPQHF. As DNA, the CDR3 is TGTGCCAGCAGCACAGACGACAGTTTCAATCAGCCCCAGCATTTT.

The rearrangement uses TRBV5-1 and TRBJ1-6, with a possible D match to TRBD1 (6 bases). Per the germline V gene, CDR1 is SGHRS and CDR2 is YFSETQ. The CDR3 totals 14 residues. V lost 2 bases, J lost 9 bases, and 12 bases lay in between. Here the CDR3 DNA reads TGCGCCAGCAGCTTAGGACAGAAGTCTTCACCCCTCCACTTT. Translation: CASSLGQKSSPLHF. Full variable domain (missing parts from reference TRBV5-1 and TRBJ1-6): KAGVTQTPRYLIKTRGQQVTLSCSPISGHRSVSWYQQTPGQGLQFLFEYFSETQRNKGNFPGRFSGRQFSNSRSEMNVSTLELGDSALYLCASSLGQKSSPLHFGNGTRLTVT.

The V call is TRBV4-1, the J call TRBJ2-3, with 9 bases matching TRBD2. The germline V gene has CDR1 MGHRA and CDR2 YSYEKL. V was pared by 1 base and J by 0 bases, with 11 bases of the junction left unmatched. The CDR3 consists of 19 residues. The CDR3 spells CASSQGYSGGRRSTDTQYF. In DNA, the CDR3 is TGCGCCAGCAGCCAAGGATATAGCGGGGGAAGAAGAAGCACAGATACGCAGTATTTT.

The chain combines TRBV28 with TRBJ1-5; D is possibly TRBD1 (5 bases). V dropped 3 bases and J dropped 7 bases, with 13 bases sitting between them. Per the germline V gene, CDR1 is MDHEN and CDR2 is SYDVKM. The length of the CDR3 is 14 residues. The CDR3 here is CASSFREYGQPQHF. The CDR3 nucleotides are TGTGCCAGCAGTTTCAGGGAGTATGGCCAGCCCCAGCATTTT. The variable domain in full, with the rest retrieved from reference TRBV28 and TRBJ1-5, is DVKVTQSSRYLVKRTGEKVFLECVQDMDHENMFWYRQDPGLGLRLIYFSYDVKMKEKGDIPEGYSVSREKKERFSLILESASTNQTSMYLCASSFREYGQPQHFGDGTRLSIL.

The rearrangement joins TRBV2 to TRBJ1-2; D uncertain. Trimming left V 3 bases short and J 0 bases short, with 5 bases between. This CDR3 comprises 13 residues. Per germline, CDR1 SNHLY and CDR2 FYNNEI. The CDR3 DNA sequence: TGTGCCAGCAGTGATGGAGCTAACTATGGCTACACCTTC. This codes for CASSDGANYGYTF. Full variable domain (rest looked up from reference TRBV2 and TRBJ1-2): EPEVTQTPSHQVTQMGQEVILRCVPISNHLYFYWYRQILGQKVEFLVSFYNNEISEKSEIFDDQFSVERPDGSNFTLKIRSTKLEDSAMYFCASSDGANYGYTFGSGTRLTVV.

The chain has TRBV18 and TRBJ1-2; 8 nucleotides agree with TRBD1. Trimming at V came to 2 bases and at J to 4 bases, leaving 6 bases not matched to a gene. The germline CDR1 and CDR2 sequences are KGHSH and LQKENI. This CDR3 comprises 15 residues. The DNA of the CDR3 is TGTGCCAGCTCACCATTGGACGGGACAGGCTATGGCTACACCTTC. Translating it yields CASSPLDGTGYGYTF.

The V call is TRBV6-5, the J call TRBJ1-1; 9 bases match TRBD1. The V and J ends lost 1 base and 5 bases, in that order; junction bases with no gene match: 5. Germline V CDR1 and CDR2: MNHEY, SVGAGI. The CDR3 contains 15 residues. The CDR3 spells CASSYFGTGSTEAFF. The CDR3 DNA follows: TGTGCCAGCAGTTACTTCGGGACAGGGAGTACTGAAGCTTTCTTT.

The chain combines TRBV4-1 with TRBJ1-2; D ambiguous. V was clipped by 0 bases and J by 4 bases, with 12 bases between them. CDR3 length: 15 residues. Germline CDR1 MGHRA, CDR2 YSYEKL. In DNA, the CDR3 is TGCGCCAGCAGCCAAGATCAACCAGGATTCTATGGCTACACCTTC. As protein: CASSQDQPGFYGYTF.

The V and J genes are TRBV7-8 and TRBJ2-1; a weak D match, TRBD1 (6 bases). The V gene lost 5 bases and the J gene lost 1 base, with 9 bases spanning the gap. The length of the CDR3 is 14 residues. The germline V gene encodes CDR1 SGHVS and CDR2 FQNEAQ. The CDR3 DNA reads TGTGCCAGCAGCCGAGACAGGTCCTACAATGAGCAGTTCTTC. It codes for CASSRDRSYNEQFF. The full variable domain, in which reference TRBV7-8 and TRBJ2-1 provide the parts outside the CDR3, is GAGVSQSPRYKVAKRGQDVALRCDPISGHVSLFWYQQALGQGPEFLTYFQNEAQLDKSGLPSDRFFAERPEGSVSTLKIQRTQQEDSAVYLCASSRDRSYNEQFFGPGTRLTVL.

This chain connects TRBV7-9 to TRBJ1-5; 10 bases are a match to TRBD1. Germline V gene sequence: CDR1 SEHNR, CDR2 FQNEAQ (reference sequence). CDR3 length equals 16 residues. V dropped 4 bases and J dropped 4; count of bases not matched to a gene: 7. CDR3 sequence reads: CASSSSDRGINQPQHF. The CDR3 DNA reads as TGTGCCAGCAGCTCATCGGACAGGGGGATTAATCAGCCCCAGCATTTT.

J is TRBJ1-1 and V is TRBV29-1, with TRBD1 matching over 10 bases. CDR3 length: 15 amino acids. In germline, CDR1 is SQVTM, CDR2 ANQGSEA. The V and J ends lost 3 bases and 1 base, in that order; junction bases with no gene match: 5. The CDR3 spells CSVEGDRGKNTEAFF. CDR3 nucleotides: TGCAGCGTTGAGGGGGACAGGGGCAAGAACACTGAAGCTTTCTTT.

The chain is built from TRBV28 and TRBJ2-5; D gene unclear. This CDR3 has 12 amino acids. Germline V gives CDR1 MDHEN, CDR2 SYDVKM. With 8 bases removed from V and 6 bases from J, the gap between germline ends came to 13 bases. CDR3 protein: CASGGQSQTQYF. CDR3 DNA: TGTGCCAGCGGTGGGCAATCTCAGACCCAGTACTTC.

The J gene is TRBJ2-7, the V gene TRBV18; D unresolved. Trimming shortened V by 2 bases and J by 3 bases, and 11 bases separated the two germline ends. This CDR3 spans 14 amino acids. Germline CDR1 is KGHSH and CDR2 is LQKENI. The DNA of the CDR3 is TGTGCCAGCTCACCAGGGCAGGTTCTCTACGAGCAGTACTTC. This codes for CASSPGQVLYEQYF.

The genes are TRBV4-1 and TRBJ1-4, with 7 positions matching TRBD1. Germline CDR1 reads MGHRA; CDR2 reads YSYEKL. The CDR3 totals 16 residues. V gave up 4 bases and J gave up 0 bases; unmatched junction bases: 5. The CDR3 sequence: CASSPPDRATNEKLFF. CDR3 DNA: TGCGCCAGCAGCCCTCCCGACAGGGCAACTAATGAAAAACTGTTTTTT.

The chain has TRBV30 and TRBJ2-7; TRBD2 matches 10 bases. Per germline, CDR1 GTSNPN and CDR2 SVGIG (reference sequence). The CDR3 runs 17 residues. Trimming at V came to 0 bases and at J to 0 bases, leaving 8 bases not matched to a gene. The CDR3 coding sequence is TGTGCCTGGAGTGTGACCAGCGGGGGGGCCTACTCCTACGAGCAGTACTTC. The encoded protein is CAWSVTSGGAYSYEQYF. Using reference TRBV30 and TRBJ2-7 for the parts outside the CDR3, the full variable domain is SQTIHQWPATLVQPVGSPLSLECTVEGTSNPNLYWYRQAAGRGLQLLFYSVGIGQISSEVPQNLSASRPQDRQFILSSKKLLLSDSGFYLCAWSVTSGGAYSYEQYFGPGTRLTVT.

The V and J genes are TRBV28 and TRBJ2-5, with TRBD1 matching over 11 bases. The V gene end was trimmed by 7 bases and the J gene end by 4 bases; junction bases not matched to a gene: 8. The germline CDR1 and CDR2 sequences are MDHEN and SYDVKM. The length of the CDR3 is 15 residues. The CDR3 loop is CASTQGQGVGETQYF. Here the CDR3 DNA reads TGTGCCAGCACCCAGGGACAGGGGGTAGGAGAGACCCAGTACTTC.

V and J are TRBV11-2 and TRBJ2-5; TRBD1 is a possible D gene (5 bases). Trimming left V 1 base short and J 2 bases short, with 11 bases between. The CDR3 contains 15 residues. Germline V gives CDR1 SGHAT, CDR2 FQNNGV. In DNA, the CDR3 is TGTGCCAGCAGCTTAGTTACAGGAGATCAAGAGACCCAGTACTTC. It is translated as CASSLVTGDQETQYF.

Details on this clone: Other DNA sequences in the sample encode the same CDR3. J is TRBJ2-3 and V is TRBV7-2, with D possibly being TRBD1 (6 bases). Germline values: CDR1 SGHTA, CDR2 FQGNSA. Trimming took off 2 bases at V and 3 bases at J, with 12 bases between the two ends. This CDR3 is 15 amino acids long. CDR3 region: CASSLSGDPTDTQYF. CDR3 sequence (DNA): TGTGCCAGCAGCTTATCAGGGGACCCAACAGATACGCAGTATTTT.

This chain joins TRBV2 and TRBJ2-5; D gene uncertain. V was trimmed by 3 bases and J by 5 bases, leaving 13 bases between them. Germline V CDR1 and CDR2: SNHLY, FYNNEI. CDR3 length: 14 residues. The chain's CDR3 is CASSEDLPRETQYF. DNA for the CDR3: TGTGCCAGCAGTGAGGACCTCCCTCGGGAGACCCAGTACTTC.

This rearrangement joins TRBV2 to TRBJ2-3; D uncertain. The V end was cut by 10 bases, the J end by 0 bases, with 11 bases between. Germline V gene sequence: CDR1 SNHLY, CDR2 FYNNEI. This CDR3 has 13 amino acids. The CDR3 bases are TGTGCCACGATGGACGGTAGCACAGATACGCAGTATTTT. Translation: CATMDGSTDTQYF.